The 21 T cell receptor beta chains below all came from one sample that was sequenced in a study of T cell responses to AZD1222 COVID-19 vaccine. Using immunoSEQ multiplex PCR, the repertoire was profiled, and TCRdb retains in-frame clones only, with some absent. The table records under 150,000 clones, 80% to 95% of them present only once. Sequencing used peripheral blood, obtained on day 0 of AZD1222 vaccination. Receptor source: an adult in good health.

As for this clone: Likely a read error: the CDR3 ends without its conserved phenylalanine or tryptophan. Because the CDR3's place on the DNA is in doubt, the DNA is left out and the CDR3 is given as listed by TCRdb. CDR3 amino acids: CASSQVYSIAP. The chain joins TRBV14 to TRBJ2-4. Inclusive of both ends, the CDR3 amounts to 11 amino acids. Looked up from germline, CDR1 is SGHDN and CDR2 is FVKESK.

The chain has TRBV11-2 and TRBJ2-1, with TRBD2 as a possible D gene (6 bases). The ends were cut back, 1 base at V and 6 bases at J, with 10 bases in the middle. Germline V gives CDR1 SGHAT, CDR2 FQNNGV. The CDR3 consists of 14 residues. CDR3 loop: CASSLAGVINEQFF. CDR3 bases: TGTGCCAGCAGCTTAGCGGGGGTGATCAATGAGCAGTTCTTC.

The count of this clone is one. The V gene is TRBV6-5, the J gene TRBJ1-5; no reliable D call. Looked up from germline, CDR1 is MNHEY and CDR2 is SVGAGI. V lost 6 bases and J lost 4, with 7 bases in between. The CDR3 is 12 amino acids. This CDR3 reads CASSPPNQPQHF. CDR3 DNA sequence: TGTGCCAGCAGCCCCCCGAATCAGCCCCAGCATTTT.

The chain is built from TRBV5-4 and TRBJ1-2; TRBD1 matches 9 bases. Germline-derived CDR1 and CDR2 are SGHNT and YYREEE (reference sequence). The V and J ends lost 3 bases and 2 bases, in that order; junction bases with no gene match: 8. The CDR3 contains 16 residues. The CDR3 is CASSWKNGQGNYGYTF. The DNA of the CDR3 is TGTGCCAGCAGCTGGAAAAACGGACAGGGGAACTATGGCTACACCTTC. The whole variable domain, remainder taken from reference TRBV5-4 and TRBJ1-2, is ETGVTQSPTHLIKTRGQQVTLRCSSQSGHNTVSWYQQALGQGPQFIFQYYREEENGRGNFPPRFSGLQFPNYSSELNVNALELDDSALYLCASSWKNGQGNYGYTFGSGTRLTVV.

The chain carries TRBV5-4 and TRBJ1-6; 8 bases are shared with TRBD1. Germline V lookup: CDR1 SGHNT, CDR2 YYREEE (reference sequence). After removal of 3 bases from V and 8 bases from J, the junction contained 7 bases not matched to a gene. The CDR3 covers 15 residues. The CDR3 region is CASSYDRGGDSPLHF. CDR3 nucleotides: TGTGCCAGCAGCTATGACAGGGGCGGGGATTCACCCCTCCACTTT.

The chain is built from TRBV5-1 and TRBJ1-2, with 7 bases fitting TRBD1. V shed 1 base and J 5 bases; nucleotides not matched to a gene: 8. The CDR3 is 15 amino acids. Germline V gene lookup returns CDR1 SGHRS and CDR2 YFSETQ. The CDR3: CASSLQGDREYGYTF. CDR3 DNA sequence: TGCGCCAGCAGCTTGCAAGGCGACAGGGAATATGGCTACACCTTC.

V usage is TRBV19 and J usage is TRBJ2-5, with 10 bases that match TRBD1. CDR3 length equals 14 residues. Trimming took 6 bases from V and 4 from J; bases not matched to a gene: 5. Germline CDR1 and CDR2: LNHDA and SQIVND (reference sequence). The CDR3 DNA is TGTGCCAGTAGGCGGACAGGGGGGGGAGAGACCCAGTACTTC. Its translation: CASRRTGGGETQYF.

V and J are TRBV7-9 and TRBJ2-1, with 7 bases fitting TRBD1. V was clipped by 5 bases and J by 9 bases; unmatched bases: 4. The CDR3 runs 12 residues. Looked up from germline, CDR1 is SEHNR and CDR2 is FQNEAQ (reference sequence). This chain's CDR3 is CASSATGIEQFF. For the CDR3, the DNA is TGTGCCAGCAGCGCGACAGGGATTGAGCAGTTCTTC.

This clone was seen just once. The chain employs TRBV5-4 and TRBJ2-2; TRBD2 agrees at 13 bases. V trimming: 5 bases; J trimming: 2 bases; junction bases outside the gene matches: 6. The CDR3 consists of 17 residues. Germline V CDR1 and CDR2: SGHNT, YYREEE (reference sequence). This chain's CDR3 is CASRPGLAGANTGELFF. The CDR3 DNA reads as TGTGCCAGCAGACCTGGACTAGCGGGGGCAAACACCGGGGAGCTGTTTTTT.

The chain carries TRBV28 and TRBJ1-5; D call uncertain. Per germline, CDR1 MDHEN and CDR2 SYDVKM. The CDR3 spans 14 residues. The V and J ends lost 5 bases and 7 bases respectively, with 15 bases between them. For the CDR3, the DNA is TGTGCCAGCAGTCCTCCCCCCTCATGGCAGCCCCAGCATTTT. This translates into CASSPPPSWQPQHF.

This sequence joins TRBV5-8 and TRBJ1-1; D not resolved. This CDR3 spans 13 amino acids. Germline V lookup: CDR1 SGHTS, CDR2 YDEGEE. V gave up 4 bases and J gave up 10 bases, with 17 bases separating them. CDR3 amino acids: CASSQDLLIPAFF. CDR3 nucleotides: TGTGCCAGCAGCCAGGATCTCCTCATACCAGCTTTCTTT.

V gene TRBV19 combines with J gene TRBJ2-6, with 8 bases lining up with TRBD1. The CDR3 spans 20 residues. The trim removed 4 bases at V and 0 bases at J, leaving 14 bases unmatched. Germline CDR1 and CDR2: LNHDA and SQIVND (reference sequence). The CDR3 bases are TGTGCCAGTAGTACTCGAACCACAGGGGGAACCCTCTCTGGGGCCAACGTCCTGACTTTC. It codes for CASSTRTTGGTLSGANVLTF.

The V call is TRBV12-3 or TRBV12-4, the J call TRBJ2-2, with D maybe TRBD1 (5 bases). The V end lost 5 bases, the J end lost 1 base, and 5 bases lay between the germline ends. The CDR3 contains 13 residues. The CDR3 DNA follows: TGTGCCAGCAGTGGACAGAACACCGGGGAGCTGTTTTTT. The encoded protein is CASSGQNTGELFF.

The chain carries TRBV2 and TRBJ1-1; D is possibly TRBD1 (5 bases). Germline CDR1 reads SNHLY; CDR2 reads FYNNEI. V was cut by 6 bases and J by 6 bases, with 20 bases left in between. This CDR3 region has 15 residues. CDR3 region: CASREIRVVMAEAFF. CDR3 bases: TGTGCCAGCAGAGAAATCAGGGTCGTAATGGCTGAAGCTTTCTTT. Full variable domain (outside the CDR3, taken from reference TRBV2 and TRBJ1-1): EPEVTQTPSHQVTQMGQEVILRCVPISNHLYFYWYRQILGQKVEFLVSFYNNEISEKSEIFDDQFSVERPDGSNFTLKIRSTKLEDSAMYFCASREIRVVMAEAFFGQGTRLTVV.

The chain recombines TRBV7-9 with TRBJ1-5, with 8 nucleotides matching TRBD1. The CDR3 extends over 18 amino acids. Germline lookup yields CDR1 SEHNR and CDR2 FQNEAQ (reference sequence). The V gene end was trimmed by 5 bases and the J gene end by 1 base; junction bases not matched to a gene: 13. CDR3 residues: CASSPGQGGVGSNQPQHF. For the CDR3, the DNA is TGTGCCAGCAGCCCCGGACAGGGAGGGGTAGGCAGCAATCAGCCCCAGCATTTT.

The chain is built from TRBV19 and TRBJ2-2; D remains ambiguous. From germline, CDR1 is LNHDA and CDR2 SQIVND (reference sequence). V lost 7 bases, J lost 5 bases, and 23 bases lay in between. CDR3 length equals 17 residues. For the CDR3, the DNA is TGTGCCAGTATCCGAACAGCCGAACCCGAGGCTACCGGGGAGCTGTTTTTT. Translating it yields CASIRTAEPEATGELFF.

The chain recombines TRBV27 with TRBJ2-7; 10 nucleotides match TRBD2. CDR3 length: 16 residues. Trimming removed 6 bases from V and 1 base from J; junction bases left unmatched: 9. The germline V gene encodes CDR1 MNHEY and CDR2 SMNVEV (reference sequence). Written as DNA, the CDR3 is TGTGCCAGCAGATACTCCGGGACTAGCGTATCCTACGAGCAGTACTTC. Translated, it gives CASRYSGTSVSYEQYF.

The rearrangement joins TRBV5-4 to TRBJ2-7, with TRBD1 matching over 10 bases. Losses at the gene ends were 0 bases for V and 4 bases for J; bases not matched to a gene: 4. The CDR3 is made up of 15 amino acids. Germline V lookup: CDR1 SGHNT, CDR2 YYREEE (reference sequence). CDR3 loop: CASSLGQGASYEQYF. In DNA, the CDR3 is TGTGCCAGCAGCTTGGGACAGGGGGCGAGTTACGAGCAGTACTTC.

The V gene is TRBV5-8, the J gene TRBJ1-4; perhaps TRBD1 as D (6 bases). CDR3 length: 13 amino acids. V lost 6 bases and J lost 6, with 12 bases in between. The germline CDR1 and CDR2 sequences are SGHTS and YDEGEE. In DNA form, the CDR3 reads TGTGCCAGCATGATCCCAGGGGATGAAAAACTGTTTTTT. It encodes CASMIPGDEKLFF.

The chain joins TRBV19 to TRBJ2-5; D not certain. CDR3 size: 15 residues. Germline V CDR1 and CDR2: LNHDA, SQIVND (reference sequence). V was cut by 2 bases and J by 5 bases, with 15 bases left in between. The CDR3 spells CASSIQTLGSETQYF. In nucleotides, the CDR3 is TGTGCCAGTAGTATACAAACGTTGGGGTCGGAGACCCAGTACTTC.

This CDR3 is CATSRGGQGGEQYF. DNA of the CDR3: TGTGCCACCAGCAGAGGGGGACAGGGGGGCGAGCAGTACTTC. This chain uses TRBV15 with TRBJ2-7; 11 bases align to TRBD1. Germline-derived CDR1 and CDR2 are LNHNV and YYDKDF (reference sequence). J gave up 6 bases and V 1 base, and 2 bases lay outside the gene matches. There are 14 residues in the CDR3.